This T cell receptor (beta chain) appears in the sequencing data of a study of beta chain features in type 1 diabetes. There are a few counts of this clone. Its specificity is not known. Study-wide points: Cells expressing TCR highly could be over-represented by cDNA sequencing. Significant though moderate, a shortening of TCRB CDR3s appeared in all four CD4+ subsets of Type 1 diabetes patients.

This CDR3 has 12 amino acids. The germline V gene has CDR1 MGHDK and CDR2 SYGVNS. Between the trimmed V and J ends, which lost 6 bases and 2 bases, there was a span of 5 bases. Expressed TCRB transcripts were sequenced, since all the RNA that had been isolated was reverse transcribed. Data came from immunoSEQ multiplex PCR; TCRdb stores just in-frame clones and leaves some out. The sample yields almost 350,000 clones, 15% to 20% seen once. Cell sorting via CD45RO/CCR7/CD25/CD127/CD95/CD27 was performed to obtain CD4+ naive, central memory, regulatory and stem cell-like memory cells. Sequences were obtained from naive CD4+ T cells from blood. This receptor was taken from a woman between 18 and 29 years old in good health. The chain links TRBV25-1 to TRBJ1-5; the D is unclear. This chain's CDR3 is CASSRGNQPQHF. The CDR3 DNA reads TGTGCCAGCAGCCGGGGCAATCAGCCCCAGCATTTT. Combining the CDR3 with reference TRBV25-1 and TRBJ1-5 gives the whole variable domain EADIYQTPRYLVIGTGKKITLECSQTMGHDKMYWYQQDPGMELHLIHYSYGVNSTEKGDLSSESTVSRIRTEHFPLTLESARPSHTSQYLCASSRGNQPQHFGDGTRLSIL.